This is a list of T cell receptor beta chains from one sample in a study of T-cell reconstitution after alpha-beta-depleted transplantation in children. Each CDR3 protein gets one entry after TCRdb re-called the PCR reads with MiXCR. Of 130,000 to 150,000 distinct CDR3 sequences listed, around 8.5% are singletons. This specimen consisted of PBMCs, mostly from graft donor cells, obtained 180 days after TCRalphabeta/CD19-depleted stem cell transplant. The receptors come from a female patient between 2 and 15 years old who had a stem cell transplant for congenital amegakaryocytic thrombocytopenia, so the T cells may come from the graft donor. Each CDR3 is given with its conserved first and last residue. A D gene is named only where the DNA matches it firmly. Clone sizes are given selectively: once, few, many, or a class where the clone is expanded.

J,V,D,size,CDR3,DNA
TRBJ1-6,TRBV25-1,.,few,CASTEGSYNSPLHF,TGTGCCAGCACTGAGGGGTCCTATAATTCACCCCTCCACTTT
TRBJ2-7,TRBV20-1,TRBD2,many,CSAKVLAEAYEQYF,TGCAGTGCTAAGGTCCTAGCGGAAGCCTACGAGCAGTACTTC
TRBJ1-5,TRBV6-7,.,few,CGASDSGWRSIPLYSNQPQHF,TGTGGCGCCAGTGATTCGGGCTGGCGGAGCATCCCGCTGTATAGCAATCAGCCCCAGCATTTT
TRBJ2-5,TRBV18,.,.,CASSLRDTSLTQYF,TGTGCCAGCTCACTACGGGACACGAGTTTGACCCAGTACTTC
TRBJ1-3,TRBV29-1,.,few,CSVRGPSGNTIYF,TGCAGCGTACGGGGGCCCTCTGGAAACACCATATATTTT
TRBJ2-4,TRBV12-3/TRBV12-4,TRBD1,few,CASSQDRGTNIQYF,TGTGCCAGCAGTCAGGACAGGGGGACGAACATTCAGTACTTC
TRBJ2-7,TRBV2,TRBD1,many,CASRRQGHYEQYF,TGTGCCAGCAGGCGACAGGGGCATTACGAGCAGTACTTC
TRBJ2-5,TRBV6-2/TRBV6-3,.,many,CASSSNGETQYF,TGTGCCAGCAGCTCTAACGGAGAGACCCAGTACTTC
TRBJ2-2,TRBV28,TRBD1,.,CASSPYPSRGLVGELFF,TGTGCCAGCAGTCCTTACCCGTCTAGGGGGCTCGTCGGGGAGCTGTTTTTT
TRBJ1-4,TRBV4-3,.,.,CASSPTPGSLNEKLFF,TGCGCCAGCAGCCCGACCCCGGGAAGCCTAAATGAAAAACTGTTTTTT
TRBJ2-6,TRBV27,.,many,CASSLPDSSGANVLTF,TGTGCCAGCAGTTTACCCGACAGCTCTGGGGCCAACGTCCTGACTTTC
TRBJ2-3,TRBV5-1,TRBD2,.,CASSFRTLAGGRTDTQYF,TGCGCCAGCAGCTTCCGGACCCTAGCGGGAGGTCGCACAGATACGCAGTATTTT
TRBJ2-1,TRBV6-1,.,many,CASSEYVAYGPGPINEQFF,TGTGCCAGCAGTGAATACGTAGCATATGGACCGGGCCCGATAAATGAGCAGTTCTTC
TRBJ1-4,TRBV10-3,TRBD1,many,CASRASRDSGNEKLFF,TGTGCCTCAAGAGCCAGCCGGGACAGTGGTAATGAAAAACTGTTTTTT
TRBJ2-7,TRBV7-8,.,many,CASSLAGLFLEQYF,TGTGCCAGCAGCTTAGCCGGCCTGTTTTTGGAGCAGTACTTC
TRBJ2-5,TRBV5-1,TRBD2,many,CASSWGPGLAGIETQYF,TGCGCCAGCAGCTGGGGTCCGGGACTAGCGGGGATAGAGACCCAGTACTTC
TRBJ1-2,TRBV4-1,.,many,CASSQVVTVTYGYTF,TGCGCCAGCAGCCAAGTTGTGACGGTAACCTATGGCTACACCTTC
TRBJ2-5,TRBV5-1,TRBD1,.,CASRSQGAETQYF,TGCGCCAGCCGATCTCAGGGGGCGGAGACCCAGTACTTC
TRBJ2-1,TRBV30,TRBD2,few,CAWSAGTSGYNEQFF,TGTGCCTGGAGTGCCGGGACTAGCGGTTACAATGAGCAGTTCTTC
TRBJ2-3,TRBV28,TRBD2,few,CASIAPGLAGQNTDTQYF,TGTGCCAGCATCGCCCCGGGACTAGCGGGCCAGAACACAGATACGCAGTATTTT
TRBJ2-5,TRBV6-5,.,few,CASSYSLVHETQYF,TGTGCCAGCAGTTACTCGCTCGTTCACGAGACCCAGTACTTC
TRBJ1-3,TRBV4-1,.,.,CASSRIGDLLGNTIYF,TGCGCCAGCAGCCGAATCGGTGACCTACTTGGGAACACCATATATTTT
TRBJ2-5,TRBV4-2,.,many,CASSRRFTGSQETQYF,TGTGCCAGCAGCCGGCGGTTCACGGGGAGTCAAGAGACCCAGTACTTC
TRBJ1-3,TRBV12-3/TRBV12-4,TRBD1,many,CASSFGTVGNTIYF,TGTGCCAGCAGTTTCGGGACAGTTGGAAACACCATATATTTT
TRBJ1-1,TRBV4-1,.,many,CASSQDPDREAFF,TGCGCCAGCAGCCAAGATCCCGACAGGGAAGCTTTCTTT
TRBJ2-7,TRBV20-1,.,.,CSALGTYEQYF,TGCAGTGCCCTCGGAACCTACGAGCAGTACTTC
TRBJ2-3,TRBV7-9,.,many,CASSLRWEPADTQYF,TGTGCCAGCAGCTTACGGTGGGAGCCGGCAGATACGCAGTATTTT
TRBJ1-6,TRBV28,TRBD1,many,CASSPDRATPLHF,TGTGCCAGCAGTCCGGACAGGGCAACACCCCTCCACTTT